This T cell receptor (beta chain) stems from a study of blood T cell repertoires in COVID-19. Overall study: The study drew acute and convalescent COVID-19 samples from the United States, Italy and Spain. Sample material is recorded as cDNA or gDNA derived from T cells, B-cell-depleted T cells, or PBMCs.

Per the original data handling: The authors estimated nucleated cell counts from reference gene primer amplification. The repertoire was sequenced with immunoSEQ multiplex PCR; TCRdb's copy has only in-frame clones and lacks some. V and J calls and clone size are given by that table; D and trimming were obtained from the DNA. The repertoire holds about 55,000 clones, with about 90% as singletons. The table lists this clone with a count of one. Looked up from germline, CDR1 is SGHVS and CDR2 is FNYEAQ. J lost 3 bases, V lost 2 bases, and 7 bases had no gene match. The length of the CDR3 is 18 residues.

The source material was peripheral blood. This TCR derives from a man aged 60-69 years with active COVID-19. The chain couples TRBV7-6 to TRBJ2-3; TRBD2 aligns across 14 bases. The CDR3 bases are TGTGCCAGCAGCTTACGTCCGGGACTAGCGGGAGAGACAGATACGCAGTATTTT. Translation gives CASSLRPGLAGETDTQYF.